This is a list of T cell receptor beta chains from one sample in a study of cytomegalovirus exposure and HLA in healthy donors. Sequencing was performed with immunoSEQ multiplex PCR; in TCRdb, only in-frame clones are kept and a portion is missing. The table records roughly 100,000 clones, over 80% of them present only once. Material: PBMCs. The source is a female donor in good health and CMV-seropositive. Both conserved end residues are part of each CDR3. D genes are given only for firm matches. Rows give clone size only sometimes, using once, few, many, or a class for an expanded clone.

TRBJ2-3	TRBV6-4	NA	NA	CASSSGRSTDTQYF	TGTGCCAGCAGTAGCGGGCGTAGCACAGATACGCAGTATTTT
TRBJ2-1	TRBV7-2	TRBD2	NA	CASSHLAGGPNEQFF	TGTGCCAGCAGCCACCTAGCGGGAGGGCCCAATGAGCAGTTCTTC
TRBJ1-2	TRBV7-9	TRBD1	NA	CASSQGQGAGYTF	TGTGCCAGCAGCCAGGGACAGGGAGCAGGCTACACCTTC
TRBJ2-2	TRBV4-2	NA	NA	CASSQEMRAPLAGELFF	TGTGCCAGCAGCCAAGAGATGAGGGCCCCTTTGGCCGGGGAGCTGTTTTTT
TRBJ2-7	TRBV7-2	NA	once	CASSPSSYEQYF	TGTGCCAGCAGCCCCTCCTCCTACGAGCAGTACTTC
TRBJ1-1	TRBV7-9	NA	NA	CASGPREDTEAFF	TGTGCCAGCGGCCCCAGAGAGGACACTGAAGCTTTCTTT
TRBJ2-7	TRBV11-2	NA	NA	CASSLRLLPYEQYF	TGTGCCAGCAGCTTACGGCTACTACCATACGAGCAGTACTTC
TRBJ1-1	TRBV20-1	NA	NA	CSAPGTEAFF	TGCAGTGCCCCAGGGACTGAAGCTTTCTTT
TRBJ2-7	TRBV6-5	NA	NA	CASTHSSRGLYEQYF	TGTGCCAGCACTCACTCGTCCAGGGGCCTTTACGAGCAGTACTTC
TRBJ1-5	TRBV27	NA	NA	CASSPTRLQPQHF	TGTGCCAGCAGTCCCACTCGGTTACAGCCCCAGCATTTT
TRBJ2-5	TRBV18	TRBD2	NA	CASSPEAGGAYWETQYF	TGTGCCAGCTCACCAGAGGCCGGGGGGGCCTATTGGGAGACCCAGTACTTC
TRBJ2-3	TRBV6-4	TRBD2	NA	CASSDSPSRGSSDTQYF	TGTGCCAGCAGTGACTCCCCCTCGCGGGGGTCATCAGATACGCAGTATTTT
TRBJ1-5	TRBV10-2	NA	NA	CASSDSNQPQHF	TGCGCCAGCAGTGACAGTAATCAGCCCCAGCATTTT
TRBJ1-5	TRBV19	TRBD1	NA	CASRRGDRVDQPQHF	TGTGCCAGTAGGCGGGGTGACAGGGTGGATCAGCCCCAGCATTTT
TRBJ2-5	TRBV7-2	NA	NA	CASSFGRGPQETQYF	TGTGCCAGCAGCTTTGGGCGGGGCCCCCAAGAGACCCAGTACTTC
TRBJ2-3	TRBV7-9	TRBD2	few	CASSDGTSETDTQYF	TGTGCCAGCAGCGACGGGACTAGCGAAACAGATACGCAGTATTTT
TRBJ2-3	TRBV5-6	TRBD2	once	CASSLASGTDTQYF	TGTGCCAGCAGCTTGGCTAGCGGGACAGATACGCAGTATTTT
TRBJ2-1	TRBV28	NA	NA	CASSLGSAFLRGEQFF	TGTGCCAGCAGTTTGGGTAGCGCGTTTCTTCGGGGTGAGCAGTTCTTC
TRBJ2-7	TRBV27	NA	NA	CAGSLLKGANSYEQYF	TGTGCCGGCAGTTTACTTAAGGGAGCCAACTCCTACGAGCAGTACTTC
TRBJ2-1	TRBV6-4	NA	NA	CARSDSTRGTHNEQFF	TGTGCCCGCAGTGACTCAACGCGGGGAACCCACAATGAGCAGTTCTTC
TRBJ1-5	TRBV11-2	NA	NA	CASSQGTTSNQPQHF	TGTGCCAGCAGCCAGGGGACAACTAGCAATCAGCCCCAGCATTTT
TRBJ2-7	TRBV25-1	NA	NA	CASSEKRLDEQYF	TGTGCCAGCAGTGAGAAAAGACTCGACGAGCAGTACTTC
TRBJ1-2	TRBV5-5	NA	NA	CASSSLERPGYGYTF	TGTGCCAGCAGCTCTCTCGAAAGGCCGGGCTATGGCTACACCTTC
TRBJ2-7	TRBV6-1	NA	NA	CASTPDRTLSYEQYF	TGTGCCAGCACCCCTGACAGGACCCTCTCCTACGAGCAGTACTTC
TRBJ1-6	TRBV30	NA	few	CAWIGQSNNSPLHF	TGTGCCTGGATAGGACAGTCTAATAATTCACCCCTCCACTTT
TRBJ2-7	TRBV5-4	TRBD2	once	CASSLEVAGETYEQYF	TGTGCCAGCAGCTTGGAGGTAGCGGGGGAGACCTACGAGCAGTACTTC
TRBJ1-5	TRBV9	NA	NA	CASSLEGGGQPQHF	TGTGCCAGCAGCTTGGAAGGCGGGGGTCAGCCCCAGCATTTT
TRBJ1-1	TRBV5-4	NA	NA	CASSGGWGGTEAFF	TGTGCCAGCAGTGGGGGTTGGGGGGGCACTGAAGCTTTCTTT
TRBJ1-4	TRBV10-2	TRBD1	NA	CASSESVGQGKKLFF	TGCGCCAGCAGTGAGTCCGTGGGACAGGGTAAAAAACTGTTTTTT
TRBJ1-5	TRBV7-8	NA	NA	CASSPFVTHGNQPQHF	TGTGCCAGCAGCCCCTTCGTGACACACGGCAATCAGCCCCAGCATTTT
TRBJ2-1	TRBV5-1	TRBD2	NA	CASSLGLAGGDEQFF	TGCGCCAGCAGCTTGGGACTAGCGGGGGGCGATGAGCAGTTCTTC
TRBJ1-3	TRBV27	NA	NA	CASSLARGGNTIYF	TGTGCCAGCAGTTTAGCCAGGGGTGGAAACACCATATATTTT
TRBJ1-4	TRBV7-2	TRBD1	NA	CASSRDRGDEKLFF	TGTGCCAGCAGCCGCGACAGGGGGGATGAAAAACTGTTTTTT
TRBJ1-2	TRBV6-5	NA	NA	CASSYGSQEAYGYTF	TGTGCCAGCAGTTACGGGTCCCAGGAGGCTTATGGCTACACCTTC
TRBJ1-5	TRBV6-1	TRBD1	NA	CASDRGRGDQPQHF	TGTGCCAGCGACAGGGGGCGTGGGGATCAGCCCCAGCATTTT
TRBJ2-1	TRBV5-1	TRBD2	NA	CASSLGSGRAGEQFF	TGCGCCAGCAGCTTGGGTAGCGGGAGGGCGGGTGAGCAGTTCTTC
TRBJ2-1	TRBV6-1	TRBD2	once	CASSEGASGRTLYNEQFF	TGTGCCAGCAGTGAAGGGGCTAGCGGGAGGACTCTATACAATGAGCAGTTCTTC
TRBJ2-5	TRBV5-1	TRBD2	NA	CASSPIGGRGGETQYF	TGCGCCAGCAGCCCGATAGGCGGACGCGGGGGTGAGACCCAGTACTTC
TRBJ1-2	TRBV4-1	TRBD1	NA	CASSQGQGAFYGYTF	TGCGCCAGCAGCCAAGGACAGGGGGCGTTCTATGGCTACACCTTC
TRBJ1-4	TRBV18	TRBD1	NA	CASSSGQGRTNEKLFF	TGTGCCAGCTCATCAGGACAGGGGCGAACTAATGAAAAACTGTTTTTT
TRBJ2-1	TRBV11-2	TRBD2	NA	CASSLRLAGGTASNEQFF	TGTGCCAGCAGCTTAAGGCTAGCGGGAGGGACAGCATCCAATGAGCAGTTCTTC
TRBJ2-3	TRBV18	NA	NA	CASSPTGDTQYF	TGTGCCAGCTCACCCACAGGGGATACGCAGTATTTT
TRBJ2-5	TRBV6-5	TRBD2	few	CASSYSGEGFAETQYF	TGTGCCAGCAGTTACTCAGGGGAGGGATTTGCAGAGACCCAGTACTTC